A single sample gave rise to the 10 T cell receptor beta chains below, sequenced in a study of control samples from healthy donors and cancer patients. Sequencing used immunoSEQ multiplex PCR; TCRdb keeps in-frame clones, though not all of them. The sample has roughly 89,000 clones, about nine tenths seen once; the top ten hold roughly 18%. Sequencing input: blood. These receptors all come from a man aged 50 to 60 in good health.

This clone turned up a few times. The chain recombines TRBV11-2 with TRBJ1-2; D is unresolved. The V end lost 2 bases, the J end lost 1 base, and 8 bases lay between the germline ends. The CDR3 has 14 residues. Germline CDR1 is SGHAT and CDR2 is FQNNGV. CDR3 bases: TGTGCCAGCAGCTTACCGAATGGTAACTATGGCTACACCTTC. It specifies CASSLPNGNYGYTF.

V is TRBV24-1 and J is TRBJ1-5; D is unresolved. V dropped 2 bases and J dropped 4 bases, with 11 bases sitting between them. The CDR3 covers 15 residues. Germline V lookup: CDR1 KGHDR, CDR2 SFDVKD. In DNA form, the CDR3 reads TGTGCCACCAGTGATTACGGACGAGGAAATCAGCCCCAGCATTTT. Encoded protein: CATSDYGRGNQPQHF.

This chain joins TRBV4-1 and TRBJ1-4, with 8 positions matching TRBD1. The J segment lost 8 bases and the V segment lost 3 bases, leaving 11 bases of the junction unmatched. Germline loops: CDR1 MGHRA, CDR2 YSYEKL. This CDR3 contains 16 residues. The CDR3 reads CASSQDQGASREKLFF. The CDR3 DNA follows: TGCGCCAGCAGCCAGGACCAGGGGGCGAGTCGAGAAAAACTGTTTTTT.

The count of this clone is one. V and J are TRBV3-1 (or the pseudogene TRBV3-2) and TRBJ2-7, with no clear D. The CDR3 is 16 amino acids. V shed 4 bases and J shed 0 bases, with 16 bases lying between them. Per germline, CDR1 LGHDT and CDR2 YNNKEL (reference sequence). The DNA of the CDR3 is TGTGCCAGCAGCCTTGTCACTCCTATGGCCTCCTACGAGCAGTACTTC. Protein product: CASSLVTPMASYEQYF.

The table lists this clone with a few counts. V is TRBV7-9 and J is TRBJ1-3, with D possibly TRBD1 on 6 matching bases. The V end was cut by 3 bases, the J end by 5 bases, with 11 bases between. The CDR3 length is 14 residues. Germline V CDR1 and CDR2: SEHNR, FQNEAQ (reference sequence). The CDR3 coding sequence is TGTGCCAGCAGCTTCCTCGGACAGCGAAACACCATATATTTT. This translates into CASSFLGQRNTIYF.

The chain recombines TRBV20-1 with TRBJ2-1; D is undetermined. The CDR3 loop spans 11 amino acids. V was cut by 5 bases and J by 9 bases, with 11 bases left in between. In germline, CDR1 is DFQATT, CDR2 SNEGSKA (reference sequence). CDR3 DNA: TGCAGTGCTCTGTTATGGGGTGAGCAGTTCTTC. Translating gives CSALLWGEQFF.

This chain uses TRBV5-1 with TRBJ2-7; possibly TRBD1 or TRBD2 for D (6 bases each). The V end lost 4 bases, the J end lost 7 bases, and 15 bases lay between the germline ends. The CDR3 loop spans 13 amino acids. Germline CDR1 reads SGHRS; CDR2 reads YFSETQ. DNA of the CDR3: TGCGCCAGCAGCGTAAAGGGGGGCAGGGAGCAGTACTTC. It is translated as CASSVKGGREQYF.

The chain joins TRBV11-2 to TRBJ2-5, with 8 bases identical to TRBD2. Losses at the gene ends were 0 bases for V and 5 bases for J; bases not matched to a gene: 5. The CDR3 has 15 residues. Germline values: CDR1 SGHAT, CDR2 FQNNGV. CDR3 sequence: CASSLDAAGGETQYF. The DNA for the CDR3 is TGTGCCAGCAGCTTAGATGCCGCGGGGGGCGAGACCCAGTACTTC.

The rearrangement links TRBV30 to TRBJ2-1; 9 bases line up with TRBD2. V was clipped by 3 bases and J by 7 bases; unmatched bases: 4. Germline CDR1 is GTSNPN and CDR2 is SVGIG (reference sequence). The CDR3 totals 13 residues. In DNA, the CDR3 is TGTGCCTGGAGGGCCAGCGGGAGGAATGAGCAGTTCTTC. Protein product: CAWRASGRNEQFF.

The rearrangement links TRBV13 to TRBJ2-1; the D is unclear. Germline V gene sequence: CDR1 PRHDT, CDR2 FYEKMQ (reference sequence). V lost 2 bases and J lost 7, with 15 bases in between. CDR3 length equals 15 residues. The CDR3 is CASSLNSLGPNEQFF. In nucleotides, the CDR3 is TGTGCCAGCAGCTTAAACTCCCTTGGGCCGAATGAGCAGTTCTTC.